What follows are 18 T cell receptor beta chains derived from one specimen sequenced in a study of blood T cells in healthy people across ages. The use of a sample-barcoded 5' primer and a J-beta primer mix characterized a second PCR of roughly 6 to 12 cycles. TCRdb itself ran the 5' RACE reads through MiXCR, one entry per CDR3 protein. In the table there are hundreds of thousands of distinct CDR3 sequences, more than 40% of which are singletons. Sequencing was performed on blood. The origin of the receptors is a man aged 55-75 years in good health.

In its sample, this clonotype was seen a few times. Just one base apart from a much larger clone, this may be a read error. CDR3 DNA: TGTGCCAGCAGCGTAGTGGACACCAATTACGAGCAGTACTTC. This sequence encodes CASSVVDTNYEQYF. The chain has TRBV11-2 and TRBJ2-7; D is possibly TRBD1 (5 bases). Germline CDR1 SGHAT, CDR2 FQNNGV. V was shortened by 5 bases and J by 4 bases, with 15 bases between the two germline ends. The CDR3 loop spans 14 amino acids.

The chain has TRBV7-2 and TRBJ2-3, with 8 bases lining up with TRBD2. Losses at the gene ends were 4 bases for V and 1 base for J; bases not matched to a gene: 7. The germline gives CDR1 SGHTA, CDR2 FQGNSA. The CDR3 is made up of 16 amino acids. The CDR3 loop is CASSSRVGRGTDTQYF. In nucleotides, the CDR3 is TGTGCCAGCAGCTCCCGGGTCGGGAGGGGCACAGATACGCAGTATTTT.

V and J are TRBV6-1 and TRBJ1-5, with 8 positions matching TRBD1. V dropped 10 bases and J dropped 3; count of bases not matched to a gene: 11. The CDR3 runs to 15 residues. Germline CDR1 and CDR2: MNHNS and SASEGT. The CDR3 region is CATVETGETNQPQHF. The CDR3 nucleotides are TGTGCCACGGTAGAGACAGGGGAGACCAATCAGCCCCAGCATTTT.

The chain employs TRBV6-5 and TRBJ2-3; D uncertain. The CDR3 has 13 amino acids. V dropped 6 bases and J dropped 2 bases, with 9 bases sitting between them. Germline V gene lookup returns CDR1 MNHEY and CDR2 SVGAGI. The CDR3 here is CASSDHNTDTQYF. In nucleotides, the CDR3 is TGTGCCAGCAGCGACCATAACACAGATACGCAGTATTTT.

CDR3 DNA: TGTGCCAGCAGCCCACTTAGCTGGGCCGGGGAGCTGTTTTTT. Encoded protein: CASSPLSWAGELFF. The chain links TRBV6-1 to TRBJ2-2; D ambiguous. This CDR3 is built from 14 residues. Between the trimmed V and J ends, which lost 6 bases and 6 bases, there was a span of 14 bases. CDR1 is MNHNS, CDR2 SASEGT, per germline.

The gene calls are TRBV5-5 and TRBJ1-2; D call uncertain. CDR3 length: 14 amino acids. The V end was cut by 0 bases, the J end by 7 bases, with 13 bases between. Germline CDR1 and CDR2: SGHKS and YYEKEE (reference sequence). The CDR3 protein is CASSLGTTPPGYTF. The CDR3 DNA reads TGTGCCAGCAGCTTGGGGACTACCCCCCCTGGCTACACCTTC.

This clonotype has just a few counts. A much larger clonotype is one base distant, so this may be a read error. J is TRBJ1-2 and V is TRBV10-3; D not resolved. V lost 6 bases, J lost 4 bases, and 9 bases lay in between. The CDR3 length is 12 residues. Germline CDR1 reads ENHRY; CDR2 reads SYGVKD. The CDR3 DNA is TGTGCCATCAGGGAGAACAGCTATGGCTACACCTTC. Translated, it gives CAIRENSYGYTF.

Only a few counts were recorded for this clonotype. The CDR3 region has the DNA TGCGCCAGCAGCCATGCGACTAGCGGGGGATCTAGCACAGATACGCAGTATTTT. Encoded protein: CASSHATSGGSSTDTQYF. This chain uses TRBV4-1 with TRBJ2-3; TRBD2 aligns across 12 bases. The CDR3 length is 18 residues. Looked up from germline, CDR1 is MGHRA and CDR2 is YSYEKL. Trimming took 3 bases from V and 0 from J; bases not matched to a gene: 7.

The chain uses TRBV28 and TRBJ2-2, with TRBD1 identical over 8 bases. In germline, CDR1 is MDHEN, CDR2 SYDVKM. There are 15 residues in the CDR3. V was pared by 3 bases and J by 8 bases, with 8 bases of the junction left unmatched. Here the CDR3 DNA reads TGTGCCAGCAGTTTTCAGGACAGGGTTTCTGGGGAGCTGTTTTTT. It translates to CASSFQDRVSGELFF.

The rearrangement links TRBV5-8 to TRBJ1-2, with TRBD1 matching 7 bases. There are 15 residues in the CDR3. J was trimmed by 8 bases and V by 1 base; bases with no gene match: 11. Germline V lookup: CDR1 SGHTS, CDR2 YDEGEE. CDR3: CASSLRGDRYRGYTF. In DNA, the CDR3 is TGTGCCAGCAGCTTGCGGGGGGACAGATACCGCGGCTACACCTTC.

This clonotype was found a few times. The V gene is TRBV20-1, the J gene TRBJ2-5, with D possibly matching TRBD1 (7 bases). This CDR3 has 12 amino acids. In germline, CDR1 is DFQATT, CDR2 SNEGSKA (reference sequence). V gave up 6 bases and J gave up 9 bases, with 17 bases separating them. CDR3 in DNA: TGCAGTGCCAGATTACGCAGGGGGGCCCAGTACTTC. Translating gives CSARLRRGAQYF.

This chain links TRBV7-2 with TRBJ2-7; TRBD1 matches 7 bases. The tail of the sequence fits TRBJ2-4 better, so the J call may be wrong. Germline loops: CDR1 SGHTA, CDR2 FQGNSA. The CDR3 contains 16 residues. CDR3 DNA sequence: TGTGCCAGCAGCCAAGGGACAGATGTAAGGGAAAACATTCAGTACTTC. Its translation: CASSQGTDVRENIQYF.

The V and J genes are TRBV7-2 and TRBJ1-5, with 9 bases lining up with TRBD1. The CDR3 length is 15 residues. The J segment lost 5 bases and the V segment lost 3 bases, leaving 5 bases of the junction unmatched. Germline values: CDR1 SGHTA, CDR2 FQGNSA. In DNA form, the CDR3 reads TGTGCCAGCAGCTTGGGGGGACAGGGAGATCAGCCCCAGCATTTT. This translates into CASSLGGQGDQPQHF.

This clonotype has more than one count but fewer than ten. V usage is TRBV3-1 and J usage is TRBJ2-1; 12 positions agree with TRBD2. Germline V gene sequence: CDR1 LGHDT, CDR2 YNNKEL (reference sequence). CDR3 length: 16 amino acids. Losses at the gene ends were 5 bases for V and 1 base for J; bases not matched to a gene: 3. Written as DNA, the CDR3 is TGTGCCAGCAGCTACGGACTAGCGGGGTCCTACAATGAGCAGTTCTTC. Translated: CASSYGLAGSYNEQFF.

This clonotype occurred a few times. The V call is TRBV20-1, the J call TRBJ2-5; the D gene is possibly TRBD2 (6 bases). Germline CDR1 reads DFQATT; CDR2 reads SNEGSKA (reference sequence). The CDR3 loop spans 13 amino acids. The ends were cut back, 1 base at V and 5 bases at J, with 11 bases in the middle. DNA of the CDR3: TGCAGTGCTAGAGGTAGCGGTCAGGAGACCCAGTACTTC. Translating gives CSARGSGQETQYF.

This clonotype occurred a few times. In DNA, the CDR3 is TGTGCCAGCAGCCCCCGGACTAGCGGGGGACCCTACGAGCAGTACTTC. Translating it yields CASSPRTSGGPYEQYF. J is TRBJ2-7 and V is TRBV7-2; 13 bases map to TRBD2. Germline CDR1 is SGHTA and CDR2 is FQGNSA. The CDR3 spans 16 residues. The junction had 6 bases not matched to a gene; V was cut back by 5 bases and J by 2 bases.

In this sample, this clonotype turned up a few times. This rearrangement joins TRBV20-1 to TRBJ2-7, with a weak D call TRBD1 (6 bases). Germline-derived CDR1 and CDR2 are DFQATT and SNEGSKA (reference sequence). Trimming stripped 2 bases from V and 2 bases from J, with 13 bases between. This CDR3 comprises 14 residues. In DNA form, the CDR3 reads TGCAGTGCTAGACCCCCCAGGGGACCCTACGAGCAGTACTTC. This encodes CSARPPRGPYEQYF.

This clonotype has a handful of counts. The V call is TRBV7-8, the J call TRBJ1-5; TRBD1 is a possible D gene (5 bases). Per the germline V gene, CDR1 is SGHVS and CDR2 is FQNEAQ. Trimming took off 1 base at V and 4 bases at J, with 14 bases between the two ends. This CDR3 is 16 amino acids long. The CDR3 DNA sequence: TGTGCCAGCAGCTTAGAGGGCTGGGGGGGGAATCAGCCCCAGCATTTT. The encoded protein is CASSLEGWGGNQPQHF.